This T cell receptor beta chain was observed in a study of T cell clonality in common variable immunodeficiency. Study observations and caveats: Fewer deletions and N-nucleotide insertions were reportedly seen in common variable immunodeficiency TCR beta sequences.

V was clipped by 3 bases and J by 5 bases; unmatched bases: 4. The CDR3 runs 15 residues. Looked up from germline, CDR1 is KGHSH and CDR2 is LQKENI. CVID subjects were neither ill nor on immunomodulatory or immunosuppressive medication at sampling. Blood samples were heparinized, roughly 5 to 8 ml per donor. This clone came up many times. Its antigen is still unknown. The read halts 3 residues ahead of the CDR3 end, with the missing end drawn from the germline J gene. Control and CVID samples contributed equal amounts of genomic DNA. Sequencing was performed with immunoSEQ multiplex PCR; in TCRdb, only in-frame clones are kept and a portion is missing. The sample lists 25,000 to 35,000 clones, none appearing once, the ten largest making up roughly 3%.

The rearrangement joins TRBV18 to TRBJ1-5; 10 bases line up with TRBD1. This TCR was sampled from a human donor with common variable immunodeficiency. The specimen was peripheral blood mononuclear cells. The sequenced part of the CDR3 DNA is TGTGCCAGCTCACCGGACAGGGGGACTCATCAGCCC. Translated, it gives CASSPDRGTHQP. The complete CDR3 sequence is CASSPDRGTHQPQHF.